Described below is a single T cell receptor beta chain sequence and its context. The assay was immunoSEQ multiplex PCR, and TCRdb's table has in-frame clones only and misses some. The table records around 350,000 clones, approximately 86% of them present only once. These data belong to a study of blood T cell repertoires in COVID-19. The overall study: Sites across the United States, Italy and Spain contributed samples from acute and convalescent COVID-19.

Deletions cut 0 bases from V and 5 bases from J, with 6 bases between. Germline assignment: CDR1 SGDLS and CDR2 YYNGEE. CDR3 size: 13 residues. Sequencing was carried out using peripheral blood. The chain couples TRBV9 to TRBJ2-4, with D possibly being TRBD1 (6 bases). The clonotype comes from a human donor in a cohort sampled during active COVID-19. This CDR3 is CASSVGTENIQYF. The CDR3 DNA follows: TGTGCCAGCAGCGTAGGGACAGAAAACATTCAGTACTTC.